This TCR beta chain was obtained from a study of blood T cells in healthy people across ages. The junction had 10 bases not matched to a gene; V was cut back by 6 bases and J by 6 bases. The CDR3 is 14 amino acids. This clonotype showed up many times. A second PCR of about 6 to 12 cycles used a sample-barcoded 5' primer and a J-beta primer mix. TCRdb re-called the 5' RACE reads with MiXCR, one entry per CDR3 protein. The table lists about 620,000 distinct CDR3 sequences, around 50% of them singletons. This clonotype was sampled from a woman aged 80 or older in good health. The gene calls are TRBV12-3 or TRBV12-4 and TRBJ2-5, with TRBD2 matching over 7 bases. Sequenced: blood. The DNA of the CDR3 is TGTGCCAGCAGGACACCGGGGGGAATGAAGACCCAGTACTTC. This translates into CASRTPGGMKTQYF.